The next 29 T cell receptor beta chains were all read from a single sample in a study of OX40 agonist ivuxolimab in advanced cancers. The data were produced by immunoSEQ multiplex PCR, yet TCRdb's version contains in-frame clones alone and is incomplete. The sample shows just over 7,500 clones, about nine tenths of them seen only once. This material consisted of CD4+ or CD8+ T cells sorted from blood, taken in a trial of the OX40 agonist ivuxolimab. The source is an adult with an advanced solid tumor such as melanoma, head and neck, liver or kidney cancer.

This rearrangement joins TRBV9 to TRBJ1-5; TRBD1 might be the D (5 bases). CDR1 is SGDLS and CDR2 is YYNGEE in the germline V gene. This CDR3 comprises 13 residues. V was pared by 6 bases and J by 6 bases, with 13 bases between. CDR3 protein: CASNRPPGQPQHF. In nucleotides, the CDR3 is TGTGCCAGCAACAGGCCCCCTGGTCAGCCCCAGCATTTT.

The rearrangement links TRBV6-5 to TRBJ2-7; D might be TRBD1 (5 bases). The CDR3 loop spans 14 amino acids. V was clipped by 2 bases and J by 0 bases, with 8 bases between them. Germline CDR1 and CDR2: MNHEY and SVGAGI. For the CDR3, the DNA is TGTGCCAGCAGTTACCAGGGAAGCTCCTACGAGCAGTACTTC. Amino acid sequence: CASSYQGSSYEQYF.

This chain joins TRBV14 and TRBJ2-1; TRBD2 agrees at 14 bases. Germline CDR1 reads SGHDN; CDR2 reads FVKESK. The CDR3 sequence is 13 residues long. J was trimmed by 13 bases and V by 5 bases; bases with no gene match: 4. The CDR3 spells CASSSGLAGVQFF. The CDR3 nucleotides read TGTGCCAGCAGCTCGGGACTAGCGGGAGTTCAGTTCTTC.

The chain combines TRBV28 with TRBJ2-4; 10 bases fit TRBD1. This CDR3 contains 14 residues. Unmatched junction bases numbered 5, after V lost 6 bases and J lost 6 bases. From germline, CDR1 is MDHEN and CDR2 SYDVKM. CDR3 protein: CASRMDRGRNIQYF. The DNA for the CDR3 is TGTGCCAGCAGGATGGACAGGGGGAGAAACATTCAGTACTTC.

The CDR3 DNA reads TGTGCCAGCAGCTACGGACAGGAGCTCTATGGCTACACCTTC. Residues: CASSYGQELYGYTF. J is TRBJ1-2 and V is TRBV7-8; 7 bases agree with TRBD1. The CDR3 spans 14 residues. Germline-derived CDR1 and CDR2 are SGHVS and FQNEAQ. V was clipped by 4 bases and J by 4 bases; unmatched bases: 6.

The rearrangement joins TRBV7-2 to TRBJ2-6; D uncertain. V lost 0 bases to trimming and J lost 1 base, with 7 bases between them. Germline-derived CDR1 and CDR2 are SGHTA and FQGNSA. CDR3 length: 16 residues. The CDR3: CASSLAAGSGANVLTF. CDR3 coding DNA: TGTGCCAGCAGCTTAGCGGCCGGGTCTGGGGCCAACGTCCTGACTTTC.

The chain joins TRBV5-8 to TRBJ2-1, with TRBD1 matching over 7 bases. The CDR3 is 15 amino acids. CDR1 is SGHTS and CDR2 is YDEGEE in the germline V gene. V shed 3 bases and J 8 bases; nucleotides not matched to a gene: 11. CDR3: CASSSFGQVGHEQFF. CDR3 DNA: TGTGCCAGCAGCTCCTTCGGACAGGTAGGGCATGAGCAGTTCTTC.

The J gene is TRBJ2-5, the V gene TRBV7-3; TRBD2 matches at 7 bases. Germline lookup yields CDR1 SGHTA and CDR2 FQGTGA. The CDR3 contains 16 residues. The trim removed 2 bases at V and 4 bases at J, leaving 10 bases unmatched. The CDR3 region is CASSLSGGSGRETQYF. CDR3 nucleotides: TGTGCCAGCAGCTTATCGGGCGGGAGTGGCCGAGAGACCCAGTACTTC.

The chain combines TRBV5-1 with TRBJ1-3; D not resolved. V was cut by 1 base and J by 1 base, with 6 bases left in between. This CDR3 spans 14 amino acids. CDR1 and CDR2 from the germline V gene are SGHRS and YFSETQ. CDR3 sequence: CASSLTASGNTIYF. CDR3 in DNA: TGCGCCAGCAGCTTGACCGCGTCTGGAAACACCATATATTTT.

V is TRBV7-2 and J is TRBJ2-5, with TRBD1 matching 10 bases. The V gene's germline CDR1 is SGHTA and CDR2 FQGNSA. The length of the CDR3 is 16 residues. V dropped 1 base and J dropped 5; count of bases not matched to a gene: 7. The CDR3 DNA sequence: TGTGCCAGCAGCTTAGGGGACAGGGGAAGTCGTGAGACCCAGTACTTC. Translating it yields CASSLGDRGSRETQYF.

The chain employs TRBV4-3 and TRBJ2-7; possible D gene TRBD2, 6 bases. The germline V and J ends were trimmed by 0 bases and 0 bases, with 12 bases remaining between them. Germline lookup yields CDR1 LGHNA and CDR2 YSLEER. The CDR3 runs to 16 residues. The CDR3 sequence is CASSQDYATSSYEQYF. CDR3 sequence (DNA): TGCGCCAGCAGCCAAGATTATGCGACTAGCTCCTACGAGCAGTACTTC.

The J gene is TRBJ2-2, the V gene TRBV5-1, with D perhaps matching TRBD2 (5 bases). The CDR3 extends over 18 amino acids. Trimming removed 1 base at V and 0 bases at J, with 16 bases between. Germline CDR1 reads SGHRS; CDR2 reads YFSETQ. The CDR3 region is CASSLPMLAAANTGELFF. Written as DNA, the CDR3 is TGCGCCAGCAGCTTGCCCATGCTAGCAGCAGCGAACACCGGGGAGCTGTTTTTT.

The CDR3 reads CASSWRDNSNQPQHF. The CDR3 DNA reads TGTGCCAGCAGTTGGCGGGATAATAGCAATCAGCCCCAGCATTTT. This chain uses TRBV6-5 with TRBJ1-5; D uncertain. This CDR3 has 15 residues. Trimming took off 4 bases at V and 0 bases at J, with 10 bases between the two ends. CDR1 is MNHEY and CDR2 is SVGAGI in the germline V gene.

The chain has TRBV7-3 and TRBJ2-5; 7 bases align to TRBD2. The CDR3 covers 14 residues. Per the germline V gene, CDR1 is SGHTA and CDR2 is FQGTGA. The J segment lost 5 bases and the V segment lost 4 bases, leaving 7 bases of the junction unmatched. The CDR3 loop reads CASSSNSGDETQYF. As DNA, the CDR3 is TGTGCCAGCAGCTCTAACAGCGGGGATGAGACCCAGTACTTC.

The chain combines TRBV20-1 with TRBJ2-7; no clear D gene. Per the germline V gene, CDR1 is DFQATT and CDR2 is SNEGSKA (reference sequence). V was clipped by 2 bases and J by 7 bases, with 9 bases between them. The CDR3 extends over 11 amino acids. The DNA of the CDR3 is TGCAGTGCTAGACCGGTCCATGAGCAGTACTTC. It translates to CSARPVHEQYF.

The rearrangement uses TRBV2 and TRBJ1-5, with TRBD1 matching over 9 bases. Per germline, CDR1 SNHLY and CDR2 FYNNEI. The CDR3 extends over 15 amino acids. The V and J ends lost 5 bases and 1 base, in that order; junction bases with no gene match: 3. The chain's CDR3 is CASSKQGASNQPQHF. The CDR3 DNA reads as TGTGCCAGCAGTAAACAGGGGGCGAGCAATCAGCCCCAGCATTTT.

The chain joins TRBV6-5 to TRBJ2-5, with 10 bases that match TRBD1. This CDR3 region has 15 residues. Germline CDR1 is MNHEY and CDR2 is SVGAGI. With 4 bases clipped from V and 5 bases from J, the junction kept 7 bases outside the gene matches. The CDR3 DNA sequence: TGTGCCAGCAGTTCCGGACAGGGGGGGGAGGAGACCCAGTACTTC. Translating it yields CASSSGQGGEETQYF.

The rearrangement joins TRBV9 to TRBJ2-6; D gene uncertain. Trimming removed 4 bases at V and 1 base at J, with 6 bases between. This CDR3 is built from 14 residues. Per the germline V gene, CDR1 is SGDLS and CDR2 is YYNGEE. The CDR3 nucleotides read TGTGCCAGCAGCCTCCTATCTGGGGCCAACGTCCTGACTTTC. Translating it yields CASSLLSGANVLTF.

The chain combines TRBV27 with TRBJ2-5, with D uncertain. V lost 8 bases and J 5 bases, leaving 9 bases between the germline ends. The CDR3 extends over 11 amino acids. The germline gives CDR1 MNHEY, CDR2 SMNVEV (reference sequence). The DNA of the CDR3 is TGTGCCAGCTCAAGGTACGAGACCCAGTACTTC. It is translated as CASSRYETQYF.

V gene TRBV5-4 combines with J gene TRBJ1-1; D remains unclear. Germline V CDR1 and CDR2: SGHNT, YYREEE (reference sequence). V lost 4 bases and J lost 1, with 8 bases in between. The CDR3 has 13 amino acids. CDR3 residues: CASSKTKNTEAFF. The DNA of the CDR3 is TGTGCCAGCAGCAAAACAAAGAACACTGAAGCTTTCTTT.

This sequence joins TRBV7-3 and TRBJ2-7, with D tentatively TRBD2 (6 bases). The CDR3 covers 12 residues. Germline V lookup: CDR1 SGHTA, CDR2 FQGTGA. V gave up 5 bases and J gave up 6 bases, with 11 bases separating them. The CDR3 protein is CASSLRLVEQYF. The CDR3 nucleotides are TGTGCCAGCAGCCTCAGACTAGTCGAGCAGTACTTC.

The rearrangement uses TRBV30 and TRBJ1-1, with a tentative D call TRBD1 (5 bases). V was pared by 3 bases and J by 5 bases, with 10 bases between. From germline, CDR1 is GTSNPN and CDR2 SVGIG (reference sequence). CDR3 length equals 12 residues. As DNA, the CDR3 is TGTGCCTGGAGAAGCAGGGTTACTGAAGCTTTCTTT. The encoded protein is CAWRSRVTEAFF.

On this clone itself: The junction does not match germline at one end; this may be a read error. The chain combines TRBV28 with TRBJ1-2; D not resolved. In germline, CDR1 is MDHEN, CDR2 SYDVKM. This CDR3 region has 11 residues. CDR3 residues: CASSGYYGYTF. CDR3 DNA: TGTGCCAGCAGTGGCTACTACGGCTACACCTTC.

The DNA for the CDR3 is TGTGCCAGCAGCGTAAATAGCGGGGGGGCCAACACCGGGGAGCTGTTTTTT. It codes for CASSVNSGGANTGELFF. The rearrangement links TRBV9 to TRBJ2-2, with 11 bases aligning to TRBD2. The germline CDR1 and CDR2 sequences are SGDLS and YYNGEE. The CDR3 extends over 17 amino acids. V lost 1 base, J lost 2 bases, and 4 bases stayed unmatched.

The CDR3 loop reads CASSFPSETQYF. Here the CDR3 DNA reads TGTGCCAGCAGCTTCCCCTCGGAGACCCAGTACTTC. The rearrangement uses TRBV5-4 and TRBJ2-5; D not resolved. CDR1 and CDR2 (germline): SGHNT, YYREEE (reference sequence). This CDR3 region has 12 residues. V was pared by 2 bases and J by 5 bases, with 7 bases between.

The rearrangement links TRBV18 to TRBJ1-1; unclear D gene. V lost 3 bases, J lost 0 bases, and 5 bases lay in between. CDR1 KGHSH and CDR2 LQKENI come from the germline V gene. CDR3 length: 13 residues. CDR3: CASSPGMNTEAFF. The CDR3 bases are TGTGCCAGCTCACCGGGAATGAACACTGAAGCTTTCTTT.

V gene TRBV30 combines with J gene TRBJ1-2, with D unresolved. The CDR3 loop spans 12 amino acids. Germline-derived CDR1 and CDR2 are GTSNPN and SVGIG (reference sequence). V was clipped by 2 bases and J by 4 bases, with 8 bases between them. CDR3 sequence reads: CAWSQATYGYTF. The CDR3 nucleotides read TGTGCCTGGAGTCAAGCTACCTATGGCTACACCTTC.

Worth noting for this clone: One end of the junction does not line up with germline, which may come from a read error. The genes are TRBV6-6 and TRBJ1-6, with D hard to call. The CDR3 is 15 amino acids. Germline CDR1 reads MNHNY; CDR2 reads SVGAGI (reference sequence). In nucleotides, the CDR3 is TGTGCCAGCAGTAACTCGTTGGGCTATAATTCACCCCTCCACTTT. It encodes CASSNSLGYNSPLHF.

The chain joins TRBV29-1 to TRBJ1-1, with 9 bases aligning to TRBD1. The CDR3 totals 14 residues. Germline trimming cut 6 bases from V and 1 base from J; bases unmatched to any gene: 6. The V gene's germline CDR1 is SQVTM and CDR2 ANQGSEA. CDR3 amino acids: CSVAQGQGNTEAFF. The CDR3 nucleotides read TGCAGCGTCGCACAGGGACAGGGGAACACTGAAGCTTTCTTT.